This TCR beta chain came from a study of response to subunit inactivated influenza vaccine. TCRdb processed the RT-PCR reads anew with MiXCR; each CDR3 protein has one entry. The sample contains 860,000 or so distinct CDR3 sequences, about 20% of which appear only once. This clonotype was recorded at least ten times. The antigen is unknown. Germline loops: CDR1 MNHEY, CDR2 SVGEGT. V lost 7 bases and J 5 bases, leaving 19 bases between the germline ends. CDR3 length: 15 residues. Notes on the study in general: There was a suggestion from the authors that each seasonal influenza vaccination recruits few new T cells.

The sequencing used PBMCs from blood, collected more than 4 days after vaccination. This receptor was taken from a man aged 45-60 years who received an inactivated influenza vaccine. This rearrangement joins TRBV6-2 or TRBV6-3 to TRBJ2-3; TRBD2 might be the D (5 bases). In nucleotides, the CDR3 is TGTGCCAGCAACCGGAGGAGTGGGTGGGGAGATACGCAGTATTTT. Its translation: CASNRRSGWGDTQYF.